A selection of T cell receptor beta chains follows, all from one sample in a study of blood T cell repertoires in COVID-19. Here immunoSEQ multiplex PCR was the method, and the copy in TCRdb shows in-frame clones only, minus some. The table has about 130,000 clones, approximately 89% seen once. The sequencing input was peripheral blood. The receptors originated from an elderly woman with COVID-19, enrolled during active disease. The CDR3 runs from the conserved cysteine through the conserved F or W. A D gene is named only where the DNA matches it firmly. Rows may omit the clone size; those that give it use once, few, many or a size class.

>TRBV2|TRBJ2-1|TRBD2|NA
TGTGCCAGCAGTGTACGGGAGGGTTACAATGAGCAGTTCTTC
CASSVREGYNEQFF
>TRBV28|TRBJ2-1|TRBD2|NA
TGTGCCAGCACCAGCCCCGAGGGACTAGGGACCAATGAGCAGTTCTTC
CASTSPEGLGTNEQFF
>TRBV6-1|TRBJ2-5|TRBD1|NA
TGTGCCAGCAGTGAAGTGACAGGGGGCGTAGGGACCCAGTACTTC
CASSEVTGGVGTQYF
>TRBV5-4|TRBJ1-4|NA|NA
TGTGCCAGCAGCCCGGGGGGGTCCACTTCAACTAATGAAAAACTGTTTTTT
CASSPGGSTSTNEKLFF
>TRBV1|TRBJ2-3|NA|NA
TGCACCAGCAGCCCGGGACTAGCGGGGACAGATACGCAGTATTTT
CTSSPGLAGTDTQYF
>TRBV6-5|TRBJ2-7|TRBD1|NA
TGTGCCAGCAGTTGGGGGGACAGGGGCTCCTACGAGCAGTACTTC
CASSWGDRGSYEQYF
>TRBV6-5|TRBJ2-1|TRBD1|NA
TGTGCCAGCAGTTACTCGACGCAGGGGGCTGATGAGCAGTTCTTC
CASSYSTQGADEQFF
>TRBV7-2|TRBJ2-7|NA|NA
TGTGCCAGCAGCTTAGATCCTAGCGTCTACGAGCAGTACTTC
CASSLDPSVYEQYF
>TRBV6-5|TRBJ1-2|TRBD1|NA
TGTGCCAGCAGTAATCCGGGACAGATAAACTATGGCTACACCTTC
CASSNPGQINYGYTF
>TRBV19|TRBJ2-1|TRBD2|NA
TGTGCCAGTAGTATAGCAGGACTAGCGGGGACCCGTTCGTTCTTC
CASSIAGLAGTRSFF
>TRBV29-1|TRBJ2-6|NA|NA
TGCAGCGTCGGAAACAGGTCTGGGGCCAACGTCCTGACTTTC
CSVGNRSGANVLTF
>TRBV29-1|TRBJ2-3|TRBD1|NA
TGCAGCGTCCCCCGCCCCCCGCACAGGGGGCAAAGCACAGATACGCAGTATTTT
CSVPRPPHRGQSTDTQYF
>TRBV14|TRBJ2-7|TRBD2|NA
TGTGCCAGCAGCTCGACCGGCGGGAGGGCGGGGGAGCAGTACTTC
CASSSTGGRAGEQYF
>TRBV19|TRBJ1-5|NA|NA
TGTGCCAGTAGTATAGATAGGGGATTCGGTCAGCCCCAGCATTTT
CASSIDRGFGQPQHF
>TRBV6-6|TRBJ2-5|NA|NA
TGTGCCAGCAGTCTGGGAGGACAAGAGACCCAGTACTTC
CASSLGGQETQYF
>TRBV6-6|TRBJ2-5|NA|NA
TGTGCCAGCTTAAAGGGGCTAGCGGAGACCCAGTACTTC
CASLKGLAETQYF
>TRBV4-3|TRBJ2-1|TRBD2|NA
TGCGCCAGCAGCCGAGGACTAGCGGGACCCTACAATGAGCAGTTCTTC
CASSRGLAGPYNEQFF
>TRBV29-1|TRBJ1-4|NA|few
TGCAGCGTTGTGCCACAGGGTTTAGGTGAAAAACTGTTTTTT
CSVVPQGLGEKLFF
>TRBV16|TRBJ2-3|NA|NA
TGTGCCAGCAGCCAATTCGGGGGTATGGATACGCAGTATTTT
CASSQFGGMDTQYF
>TRBV6-6|TRBJ2-7|TRBD2|NA
TGTGCCAGCAGTACGACCGCCGGGAGGGAGCAGTACTTC
CASSTTAGREQYF
>TRBV5-1|TRBJ2-5|NA|NA
TGCGCCAGCAGCTTTGGGGCTACCTTGGAGCGCCAGACCCAGTACTTC
CASSFGATLERQTQYF
>TRBV9|TRBJ2-1|NA|NA
TGTGCCAGCAACGTAGCAGGGACAAGAGACAATGAGCAGTTCTTC
CASNVAGTRDNEQFF
>TRBV28|TRBJ2-7|TRBD2|few
TGTGCCAGCAGTTTCTCAGCGGGAGCTGGTTGGCAGTACTTC
CASSFSAGAGWQYF
>TRBV28|TRBJ2-7|NA|NA
TGTGCCAGCAGTTTTGGGGCAGCGGGCCTATCCTACGAGCAGTACTTC
CASSFGAAGLSYEQYF
>TRBV18|TRBJ2-1|TRBD2|NA
TGTGCCAGCTCAGCCGGGACTAGCGGAGTTTCCTACAATGAGCAGTTCTTC
CASSAGTSGVSYNEQFF
>TRBV6-2/TRBV6-3|TRBJ2-7|NA|NA
TGTGCCAGCAGTTCAACAGCGGGTCTCCGGGAGCAGTACTTC
CASSSTAGLREQYF
>TRBV5-1|TRBJ2-3|TRBD2|NA
TGCGCCAGCAGCTTACCGGGAGGGACAGATACGCAGTATTTT
CASSLPGGTDTQYF
>TRBV11-2|TRBJ1-6|TRBD1|once
TGTGCCAGCAGCTTAACAGGGGAGGATTCACCCCTCCACTTT
CASSLTGEDSPLHF
>TRBV11-3|TRBJ2-1|NA|NA
TGTGCCAGCAGCGTCGACTCTTACAATGAGCAGTTCTTC
CASSVDSYNEQFF
>TRBV6-2/TRBV6-3|TRBJ1-5|TRBD1|NA
TGTGCCAGCAGTTCCGACAGGGGCAATCAGCCCCAGCATTTT
CASSSDRGNQPQHF
>TRBV5-1|TRBJ1-4|TRBD1|NA
TGCGCCAGCAGCCTCCGACAGGGAGAGATGGGTAAACTGTTTTTT
CASSLRQGEMGKLFF
>TRBV5-4|TRBJ2-7|TRBD2|NA
TGTGCCAGCAGCTTGCGGGGGGGATCCTACGAGCAGTACTTC
CASSLRGGSYEQYF
>TRBV28|TRBJ1-5|NA|NA
TGTGCCAGCAGCGATACACCTCCGGAGGCTCAGCCCCAGCATTTT
CASSDTPPEAQPQHF
>TRBV12-3/TRBV12-4|TRBJ1-2|NA|NA
TGTGCCAGCAGTTTAAGCGGAGACTATGGCTACACCTTC
CASSLSGDYGYTF
>TRBV21-1|TRBJ2-7|NA|once
TGTGCCAGCAGCCAACTAGCGGAGAGCTCCTACGAGCAGTACTTC
CASSQLAESSYEQYF
>TRBV28|TRBJ2-7|TRBD1|NA
TGTGCCAGCCGACAGGGGACGACCTACGAGCAGTACTTC
CASRQGTTYEQYF
>TRBV6-5|TRBJ2-7|TRBD2|NA
TGTGCCAGCAGTTACTCGGGGACTAGCGAGCAGTACTTC
CASSYSGTSEQYF
>TRBV19|TRBJ2-3|TRBD1|NA
TGTGCCAGTAGTTGGGACGGGACAGGGGGCACAGATACGCAGTATTTT
CASSWDGTGGTDTQYF
>TRBV6-2/TRBV6-3|TRBJ2-7|NA|medium-sized
TGTGCCAGCAGTTATGGGGAGAGCTCCTACGAGCAGTACTTC
CASSYGESSYEQYF
>TRBV3-1/TRBV3-2|TRBJ2-7|NA|NA
TGTGCCAGCAGCTCCTCTTACGAGCAGTACTTC
CASSSSYEQYF
>TRBV29-1|TRBJ2-1|TRBD2|NA
TGCAGCGTTGTGGCCCTAAGCGGGGAAAACTACAATGAGCAGTTCTTC
CSVVALSGENYNEQFF
>TRBV6-5|TRBJ2-7|TRBD2|NA
TGTGCCAGCGGGCAGGCGGGAGTTCACGAGCAGTACTTC
CASGQAGVHEQYF
>TRBV18|TRBJ1-1|NA|few
TGTGCCAGCTCACCACCTAAAGGGGACACTGAAGCTTTCTTT
CASSPPKGDTEAFF
>TRBV6-5|TRBJ2-7|TRBD2|NA
TGTGCCAGCAGTTACATAGCGGGAGGGCTCTACGAGCAGTACTTC
CASSYIAGGLYEQYF
>TRBV4-2|TRBJ2-3|TRBD2|once
TGTGCCAGCAGCCAAGAATTAGCGGGGTTCACAGATACGCAGTATTTT
CASSQELAGFTDTQYF
>TRBV4-3|TRBJ1-1|NA|NA
TGCGCCAGCAGCCATCTTCGGGGCACTGAAGCTTTCTTT
CASSHLRGTEAFF
>TRBV19|TRBJ1-5|TRBD1|many
TGTGCCAGTATCCCGGGACAGGGAAAGAGGAGTCAGCCCCAGCATTTT
CASIPGQGKRSQPQHF
>TRBV28|TRBJ2-7|TRBD2|NA
TGTGCCAGCAGCTCTTTGGGACTAGCGGGAGAAAAAGTCTACGAGCAGTACTTC
CASSSLGLAGEKVYEQYF
>TRBV12-3/TRBV12-4|TRBJ1-5|NA|NA
TGTGCCAGCAGTACCGGGAGCAATCAGCCCCAGCATTTT
CASSTGSNQPQHF